This T cell receptor (beta chain) was recovered during a study of blood T cell repertoires in COVID-19. At the level of the study: The samples span acute and convalescent COVID-19 from the United States, Italy and Spain. Sources were T cells, B-cell-depleted T cells, or PBMCs; the material itself was cDNA or gDNA.

Losses at the gene ends were 3 bases for V and 7 bases for J; bases not matched to a gene: 7. CDR1 SGHAT and CDR2 FQNNGV come from the germline V gene. The CDR3 runs 14 residues. Study processing details: Nucleated cell number was recorded as an estimate derived from reference gene primer amplification. The protocol was immunoSEQ multiplex PCR, while the TCRdb copy is restricted to in-frame clones and leaves out a portion. That table gives V, J and clone size, and the DNA gave D and trimming. The repertoire holds roughly 330,000 clones, with about 86% as singletons. The chain uses TRBV11-2 and TRBJ2-3; 7 bases match TRBD2. This receptor was identified in a woman in her forties or fifties with acute or convalescent COVID-19. The specimen sequenced was peripheral blood. The CDR3 is CASSLGFGGNTQYF. The DNA of the CDR3 is TGTGCCAGCAGCTTGGGCTTCGGGGGGAATACGCAGTATTTT.